One T cell receptor (beta chain) is described in this entry. Antigen specificity is unknown. Peripheral blood came from all dose cohorts at three timepoints. The sample belongs to a study of OX40 agonist ivuxolimab in advanced cancers. Findings of the study overall: Undetermined was the antigen specificity of the expanded peripheral T cells.

Sequencing was performed with immunoSEQ multiplex PCR; in TCRdb, only in-frame clones are kept and a portion is missing. This sample has about 95,000 clones, with approximately 86% found just once. The junction had 7 bases not matched to a gene; V was cut back by 4 bases and J by 6 bases. From germline, CDR1 is SGHRS and CDR2 YFSETQ. This CDR3 region has 14 residues. Here the sequenced sample was CD4+ or CD8+ T cells sorted from blood, taken in a trial of the OX40 agonist ivuxolimab. V usage is TRBV5-1 and J usage is TRBJ2-1; the match to TRBD1 covers 7 bases. The sequence was collected from an adult with an advanced solid tumor such as melanoma, head and neck, liver or kidney cancer. In nucleotides, the CDR3 is TGCGCCAGCAGCCCCGGACAGGAGCTCAATGAGCAGTTCTTC. Protein: CASSPGQELNEQFF. Using reference TRBV5-1 and TRBJ2-1 for the parts outside the CDR3, the full variable domain is KAGVTQTPRYLIKTRGQQVTLSCSPISGHRSVSWYQQTPGQGLQFLFEYFSETQRNKGNFPGRFSGRQFSNSRSEMNVSTLELGDSALYLCASSPGQELNEQFFGPGTRLTVL.